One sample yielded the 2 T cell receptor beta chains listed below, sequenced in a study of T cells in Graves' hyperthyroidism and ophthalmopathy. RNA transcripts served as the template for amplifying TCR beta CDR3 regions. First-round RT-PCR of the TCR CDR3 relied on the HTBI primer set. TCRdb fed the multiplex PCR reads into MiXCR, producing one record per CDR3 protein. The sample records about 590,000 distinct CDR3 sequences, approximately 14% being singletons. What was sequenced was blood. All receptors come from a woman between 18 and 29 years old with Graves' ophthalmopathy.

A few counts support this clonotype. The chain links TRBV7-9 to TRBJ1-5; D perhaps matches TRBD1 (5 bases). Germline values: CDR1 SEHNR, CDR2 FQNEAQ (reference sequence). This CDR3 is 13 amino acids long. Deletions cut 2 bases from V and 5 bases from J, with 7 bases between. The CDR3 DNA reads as TGTGCCAGCAGCTTACAGGGCTATCAGCCCCAGCATTTT. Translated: CASSLQGYQPQHF.

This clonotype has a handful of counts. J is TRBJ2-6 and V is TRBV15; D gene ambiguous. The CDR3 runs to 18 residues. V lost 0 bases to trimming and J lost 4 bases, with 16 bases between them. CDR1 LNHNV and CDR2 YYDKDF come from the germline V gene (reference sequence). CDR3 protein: CATSRDPLRLGGANVLTF. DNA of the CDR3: TGTGCCACCAGCAGAGATCCCCTTAGACTTGGGGGGGCCAACGTCCTGACTTTC. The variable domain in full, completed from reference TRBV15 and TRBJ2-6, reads DAMVIQNPRYQVTQFGKPVTLSCSQTLNHNVMYWYQQKSSQAPKLLFHYYDKDFNNEADTPDNFQSRRPNTSFCFLDIRSPGLGDTAMYLCATSRDPLRLGGANVLTFGAGSRLTVL.